These 20 T cell receptor beta chains came from one sample sequenced in a study of T cell responses to AZD1222 COVID-19 vaccine. Clones were sequenced by immunoSEQ multiplex PCR, and TCRdb holds only the in-frame ones, with some missing. The sample lists 45,000 to 65,000 clones, 80% to 90% occurring once. The material sequenced was peripheral blood, taken on day 0 of AZD1222 vaccination. The receptors originated from an adult in good health.

The chain is built from TRBV7-3 and TRBJ2-3; 7 positions agree with TRBD1. This CDR3 is 15 amino acids long. Germline V lookup: CDR1 SGHTA, CDR2 FQGTGA. The V segment lost 5 bases and the J segment 1 base; nucleotides outside the gene matches: 6. CDR3 nucleotide sequence: TGTGCCAGCAGCAAGTCCGGGACAGGCACAGATACGCAGTATTTT. The encoded protein is CASSKSGTGTDTQYF.

The chain carries TRBV30 and TRBJ2-1; D gene ambiguous. The ends were cut back, 3 bases at V and 4 bases at J, with 19 bases in the middle. The CDR3 is made up of 16 amino acids. Germline V gene sequence: CDR1 GTSNPN, CDR2 SVGIG (reference sequence). The CDR3 sequence is CAWSSPARSPYNEQFF. CDR3 DNA sequence: TGTGCCTGGAGCTCTCCGGCTAGGTCTCCTTACAATGAGCAGTTCTTC.

Here the CDR3 DNA reads TGCGCCAGCAGCACGGCTGGGGATGATGGCTACACCTTC. Translation gives CASSTAGDDGYTF. The chain combines TRBV5-1 with TRBJ1-2; D gene uncertain. Trimming took 4 bases from V and 6 from J, leaving 13 bases between them. This CDR3 has 13 amino acids. Germline-derived CDR1 and CDR2 are SGHRS and YFSETQ.

The chain links TRBV5-1 to TRBJ1-2, with TRBD1 identical over 8 bases. Germline CDR1 and CDR2: SGHRS and YFSETQ. The CDR3 is made up of 15 amino acids. The J segment lost 3 bases and the V segment lost 4 bases, leaving 8 bases of the junction unmatched. CDR3 sequence (DNA): TGCGCCAGCAGCCCCTGGACAGGGAGCGACTATGGCTACACCTTC. As protein: CASSPWTGSDYGYTF. Using reference TRBV5-1 and TRBJ1-2 for the parts outside the CDR3, the full variable domain is KAGVTQTPRYLIKTRGQQVTLSCSPISGHRSVSWYQQTPGQGLQFLFEYFSETQRNKGNFPGRFSGRQFSNSRSEMNVSTLELGDSALYLCASSPWTGSDYGYTFGSGTRLTVV.

The gene calls are TRBV2 and TRBJ2-2; D gene unclear. Germline CDR1 and CDR2: SNHLY and FYNNEI. This CDR3 region has 17 residues. Trimming stripped 6 bases from V and 4 bases from J, with 21 bases between. CDR3 nucleotide sequence: TGTGCCAGCAGCGAATGGGTGACACGGTCGGGCACCGGGGAGCTGTTTTTT. It yields the protein CASSEWVTRSGTGELFF.

The J gene is TRBJ2-7, the V gene TRBV19; possible D gene TRBD1, 6 bases. V was shortened by 5 bases and J by 5 bases, with 16 bases between the two germline ends. Germline values: CDR1 LNHDA, CDR2 SQIVND (reference sequence). This CDR3 contains 14 residues. CDR3 in DNA: TGTGCCAGTAGTCCTCAGGGGTCCGTGAACGAGCAGTACTTC. This gives the protein CASSPQGSVNEQYF.

This chain links TRBV5-8 with TRBJ2-5; 11 bases fit TRBD1. J lost 0 bases, V lost 4 bases, and 8 bases had no gene match. The germline gives CDR1 SGHTS, CDR2 YDEGEE. The CDR3 runs to 17 residues. The CDR3 sequence: CASSTDRGLPYQETQYF. CDR3 DNA: TGTGCCAGCAGCACGGACAGGGGGCTACCGTACCAAGAGACCCAGTACTTC.

The chain recombines TRBV15 with TRBJ2-2, with D hard to call. The germline CDR1 and CDR2 sequences are LNHNV and YYDKDF (reference sequence). V shed 4 bases and J shed 0 bases, with 12 bases lying between them. The CDR3 is made up of 16 amino acids. This chain's CDR3 is CATSIAHFSNTGELFF. The CDR3 nucleotides are TGTGCCACCAGCATCGCGCACTTTTCGAACACCGGGGAGCTGTTTTTT.

This clone has more than one count but fewer than ten. This sequence joins TRBV10-3 and TRBJ2-2; 7 positions agree with TRBD2. V gave up 4 bases and J gave up 0 bases; unmatched junction bases: 2. The germline V gene has CDR1 ENHRY and CDR2 SYGVKD. This CDR3 contains 15 residues. The CDR3 protein is CAISATSANTGELFF. The CDR3 DNA reads as TGTGCCATCAGTGCAACTAGCGCGAACACCGGGGAGCTGTTTTTT.

The chain has TRBV29-1 and TRBJ1-4; D might be TRBD1 (5 bases). The length of the CDR3 is 14 residues. V dropped 6 bases and J dropped 1 base, with 12 bases sitting between them. Germline loops: CDR1 SQVTM, CDR2 ANQGSEA. In nucleotides, the CDR3 is TGCAGCGTCTGGGACTCAGGAACTAATGAAAAACTGTTTTTT. Its protein product is CSVWDSGTNEKLFF.

This chain links TRBV3-1 (or the pseudogene TRBV3-2) with TRBJ2-1, with no clear D. This CDR3 spans 12 amino acids. Deletions cut 6 bases from V and 4 bases from J, with 7 bases between. CDR1 and CDR2 from the germline V gene are LGHDT and YNNKEL (reference sequence). CDR3 region: CASSGPYNEQFF. CDR3 in DNA: TGTGCCAGCAGTGGACCTTACAATGAGCAGTTCTTC.

The chain is built from TRBV25-1 and TRBJ2-3; D gene ambiguous. V was clipped by 5 bases and J by 0 bases, with 18 bases between them. CDR3 size: 17 residues. CDR1 and CDR2 (germline): MGHDK, SYGVNS. The CDR3 DNA sequence: TGTGCCAGCAGTCCCCCTTGGGTAGATTCTAGCACAGATACGCAGTATTTT. Translated: CASSPPWVDSSTDTQYF.

CDR3 loop: CASSISLGATYNEQFF. The CDR3 DNA reads TGTGCCAGTAGTATAAGTCTGGGGGCGACGTACAATGAGCAGTTCTTC. This chain connects TRBV19 to TRBJ2-1; TRBD1 is a possible D gene (6 bases). CDR1 and CDR2 (germline): LNHDA, SQIVND (reference sequence). This CDR3 is built from 16 residues. The ends were cut back, 2 bases at V and 4 bases at J, with 15 bases in the middle.

The chain joins TRBV14 to TRBJ2-5; D possibly corresponds to TRBD2 (6 bases). The CDR3 covers 17 residues. Germline lookup yields CDR1 SGHDN and CDR2 FVKESK. Trimming left V 4 bases short and J 0 bases short, with 18 bases between. CDR3 sequence: CASSLYLLSGHQETQYF. The CDR3 DNA reads as TGTGCCAGCAGCCTGTATCTATTGAGCGGGCACCAAGAGACCCAGTACTTC.

This clone was detected only a few times. V and J are TRBV7-8 and TRBJ1-3; 10 bases are a match to TRBD1. With 5 bases clipped from V and 3 bases from J, the junction kept 10 bases outside the gene matches. CDR3 length: 17 amino acids. Germline lookup yields CDR1 SGHVS and CDR2 FQNEAQ. CDR3 loop: CASSPGTGVMFGNTIYF. Here the CDR3 DNA reads TGTGCCAGCAGCCCGGGGACAGGGGTAATGTTTGGAAACACCATATATTTT.

CDR3 region: CAWGKQGHGELFF. CDR3 DNA: TGTGCCTGGGGGAAACAGGGGCACGGGGAGCTGTTTTTT. The chain uses TRBV30 and TRBJ2-2; 7 nucleotides line up with TRBD1. The junction had 7 bases not matched to a gene; V was cut back by 5 bases and J by 7 bases. Per germline, CDR1 GTSNPN and CDR2 SVGIG (reference sequence). The CDR3 has 13 amino acids.

This chain joins TRBV5-1 and TRBJ2-5; the match to TRBD2 covers 10 bases. CDR3 length equals 16 residues. The V gene's germline CDR1 is SGHRS and CDR2 YFSETQ. V shed 0 bases and J 4 bases; nucleotides not matched to a gene: 6. The CDR3 region has the DNA TGCGCCAGCAGCTTGGGAAGCGGGAGGGCCGGAGAGACCCAGTACTTC. Its translation: CASSLGSGRAGETQYF. Full variable domain (missing parts from reference TRBV5-1 and TRBJ2-5): KAGVTQTPRYLIKTRGQQVTLSCSPISGHRSVSWYQQTPGQGLQFLFEYFSETQRNKGNFPGRFSGRQFSNSRSEMNVSTLELGDSALYLCASSLGSGRAGETQYFGPGTRLLVL.

The chain uses TRBV11-3 and TRBJ2-7; tentative D call: TRBD2 (6 bases). The V end was cut by 1 base, the J end by 4 bases, with 14 bases between. The germline CDR1 and CDR2 sequences are SGHNT and YENEEA. The CDR3 contains 15 residues. CDR3 in amino acids: CASSLGPGEMYEQYF. The CDR3, as DNA: TGTGCCAGCAGCTTAGGACCGGGAGAAATGTACGAGCAGTACTTC.

By its share, this clone is medium-sized. The V gene is TRBV2, the J gene TRBJ1-1; weak D call: TRBD1 (6 bases). This CDR3 is 14 amino acids long. Trimming left V 3 bases short and J 1 base short, with 9 bases between. CDR1 is SNHLY and CDR2 is FYNNEI in the germline V gene. DNA of the CDR3: TGTGCCAGCAGTGAGGTGGGGGCGAACACTGAAGCTTTCTTT. Translating it yields CASSEVGANTEAFF. Full variable domain (missing parts from reference TRBV2 and TRBJ1-1): EPEVTQTPSHQVTQMGQEVILRCVPISNHLYFYWYRQILGQKVEFLVSFYNNEISEKSEIFDDQFSVERPDGSNFTLKIRSTKLEDSAMYFCASSEVGANTEAFFGQGTRLTVV.

This chain links TRBV5-4 with TRBJ2-7, with TRBD2 identical over 13 bases. This CDR3 contains 16 residues. The trim removed 0 bases at V and 6 bases at J, leaving 6 bases unmatched. Germline V CDR1 and CDR2: SGHNT, YYREEE (reference sequence). CDR3 DNA: TGTGCCAGCAGCTTGGGAGGACTAGCGGGAGAAACCGAGCAGTACTTC. Residues: CASSLGGLAGETEQYF.